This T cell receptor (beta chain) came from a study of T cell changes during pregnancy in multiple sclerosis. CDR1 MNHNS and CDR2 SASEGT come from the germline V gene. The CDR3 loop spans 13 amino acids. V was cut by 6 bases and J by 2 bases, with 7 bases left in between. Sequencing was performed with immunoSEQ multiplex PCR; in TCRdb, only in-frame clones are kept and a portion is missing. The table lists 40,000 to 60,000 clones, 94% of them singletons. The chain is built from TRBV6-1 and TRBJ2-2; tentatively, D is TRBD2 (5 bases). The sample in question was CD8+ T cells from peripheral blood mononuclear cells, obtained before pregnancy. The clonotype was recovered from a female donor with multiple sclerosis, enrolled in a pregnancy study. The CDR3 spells CASRGDNTGELFF. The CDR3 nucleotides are TGTGCCAGCAGGGGAGACAACACCGGGGAGCTGTTTTTT.